This TCR beta chain was identified in a study of cytomegalovirus exposure and HLA in healthy donors. To note about this clone: Antigen: not known.

It was with 60 Vbeta and 13 Jbeta primers that the PCR ran. Method: immunoSEQ multiplex PCR; TCRdb's copy keeps in-frame clones and lacks some. The data show about 150,000 clones, roughly 78% seen once. The V gene end was trimmed by 4 bases and the J gene end by 6 bases; junction bases not matched to a gene: 5. The CDR3 is 14 amino acids. Germline V gene lookup returns CDR1 LNHDA and CDR2 SQIVND (reference sequence). Regarding the study as a whole: Being productive about 90% or about 30% of the time was typical of most TCR beta V segments in an earlier analysis. Judged likely to be a sequencing artifact was a cluster of highly shared sequence variants. Reports indicated that the classifier achieved high specificity and sensitivity in diagnosing cytomegalovirus status. An ancestry cluster, one associated with Asian ancestry, reportedly showed fewer N-insertions than the roughly 670-donor mean in a later analysis.

The receptor's source is a woman in her forties or fifties in good health and CMV-seropositive. The sequenced sample consisted of PBMCs. The chain is built from TRBV19 and TRBJ1-2, with 10 nucleotides matching TRBD1. The CDR3 loop reads CASSRDRGRDGYTF. The CDR3 region has the DNA TGTGCCAGTAGTAGGGACAGGGGTCGAGATGGCTACACCTTC.